One and the same sample provided the 20 T cell receptor beta chains below, sequenced in a study of blood T cell repertoires in COVID-19. TCRdb keeps only in-frame clones here, not all; method: immunoSEQ multiplex PCR. The sample contains around 30,000 clones, around 89% of which appear only once. Sequencing used peripheral blood. The receptors stem from a woman in her forties with active or convalescent COVID-19.

The chain is built from TRBV7-9 and TRBJ2-3; tentative D call: TRBD2 (6 bases). CDR3 length: 14 amino acids. V was shortened by 5 bases and J by 6 bases, with 15 bases between the two germline ends. The germline gives CDR1 SEHNR, CDR2 FQNEAQ (reference sequence). DNA for the CDR3: TGTGCCAGCAGCCAAGGCACTAGCTTCGATACGCAGTATTTT. The encoded protein is CASSQGTSFDTQYF.

This chain joins TRBV27 and TRBJ1-1; 7 positions agree with TRBD1. This CDR3 comprises 15 residues. Trimming cost V 2 bases and J 0 bases; bases outside gene matches: 3. Germline loops: CDR1 MNHEY, CDR2 SMNVEV (reference sequence). Here the CDR3 DNA reads TGTGCCAGCAGTTTAGAGGGACAGTTGAACACTGAAGCTTTCTTT. Protein product: CASSLEGQLNTEAFF.

This clone came up once. The rearrangement joins TRBV24-1 to TRBJ1-1, with 9 positions matching TRBD1. The CDR3 covers 15 residues. Looked up from germline, CDR1 is KGHDR and CDR2 is SFDVKD. The trim removed 8 bases at V and 5 bases at J, leaving 11 bases unmatched. In nucleotides, the CDR3 is TGTGCCACCACATCCGGGACAGGGCCGTGGACTGAAGCTTTCTTT. Amino acids: CATTSGTGPWTEAFF.

The chain has TRBV5-4 and TRBJ1-3; a possible D gene is TRBD1 (5 bases). The CDR3 is 12 residues long. Germline V gene sequence: CDR1 SGHNT, CDR2 YYREEE (reference sequence). V was trimmed by 4 bases and J by 8 bases, leaving 10 bases between them. The CDR3 DNA reads TGTGCCAGCAGCCGCGGGGGGGACACCATATATTTT. This translates into CASSRGGDTIYF.

The V and J genes are TRBV7-9 and TRBJ2-1, with 7 bases that match TRBD1. The trim removed 3 bases at V and 0 bases at J, leaving 2 bases unmatched. From germline, CDR1 is SEHNR and CDR2 FQNEAQ (reference sequence). The CDR3 runs 15 residues. The CDR3 reads CASSFGTDSYNEQFF. The CDR3 coding sequence is TGTGCCAGCAGCTTCGGGACAGACTCCTACAATGAGCAGTTCTTC. Full variable domain (missing parts from reference TRBV7-9 and TRBJ2-1): DTGVSQNPRHKITKRGQNVTFRCDPISEHNRLYWYRQTLGQGPEFLTYFQNEAQLEKSRLLSDRFSAERPKGSFSTLEIQRTEQGDSAMYLCASSFGTDSYNEQFFGPGTRLTVL.

The chain is built from TRBV12-5 and TRBJ2-3; perhaps TRBD2 as D (5 bases). Looked up from germline, CDR1 is LGHNT and CDR2 is FRNRAP. Trimming took off 6 bases at V and 0 bases at J, with 13 bases between the two ends. The CDR3 is 15 residues long. The CDR3 is CASGGGIASTDTQYF. For the CDR3, the DNA is TGTGCTAGTGGAGGAGGTATAGCTAGCACAGATACGCAGTATTTT. Using reference TRBV12-5 and TRBJ2-3 for the parts outside the CDR3, the full variable domain is DARVTQTPRHKVTEMGQEVTMRCQPILGHNTVFWYRQTMMQGLELLAYFRNRAPLDDSGMPKDRFSAEMPDATLATLKIQPSEPRDSAVYFCASGGGIASTDTQYFGPGTRLTVL.

The chain recombines TRBV7-6 with TRBJ1-4; 7 bases map to TRBD1. With V trimmed by 5 bases and J by 4 bases, 10 bases remained unmatched. The CDR3 consists of 16 residues. Germline CDR1 reads SGHVS; CDR2 reads FNYEAQ. CDR3 sequence: CASSDGRDRLNEKLFF. For the CDR3, the DNA is TGTGCCAGCAGCGACGGGAGGGACAGACTTAATGAAAAACTGTTTTTT. Full variable domain (missing parts from reference TRBV7-6 and TRBJ1-4): GAGVSQSPRYKVTKRGQDVALRCDPISGHVSLYWYRQALGQGPEFLTYFNYEAQQDKSGLPNDRFSAERPEGSISTLTIQRTEQRDSAMYRCASSDGRDRLNEKLFFGSGTQLSVL.

V usage is TRBV28 and J usage is TRBJ1-6, with 9 positions matching TRBD1. V lost 5 bases to trimming and J lost 8 bases; unmatched junction nucleotides: 7. The CDR3 runs to 15 residues. Germline V gene sequence: CDR1 MDHEN, CDR2 SYDVKM. The CDR3 spells CASSVPGQGYSPLHF. In nucleotides, the CDR3 is TGTGCCAGCAGTGTCCCGGGACAGGGCTATTCACCCCTCCACTTT.

This chain connects TRBV27 to TRBJ2-7; 8 bases line up with TRBD1. The CDR3 totals 14 residues. Germline V gene sequence: CDR1 MNHEY, CDR2 SMNVEV (reference sequence). The trim removed 5 bases at V and 3 bases at J, leaving 6 bases unmatched. CDR3 bases: TGTGCCAGCAGTCCCTCCGGACAGGGCTACGAGCAGTACTTC. It translates to CASSPSGQGYEQYF.

The rearrangement joins TRBV28 to TRBJ1-2; TRBD1 agrees at 8 bases. The CDR3 covers 15 residues. V shed 6 bases and J 1 base; nucleotides not matched to a gene: 7. Per the germline V gene, CDR1 is MDHEN and CDR2 is SYDVKM. The CDR3 protein is CASSETGGVNYGYTF. CDR3 DNA sequence: TGTGCCAGCAGCGAAACAGGGGGGGTTAACTATGGCTACACCTTC.

This clone has just one count. In DNA, the CDR3 is TGTGCCAGCAGTCCGCACGACAGGGAAGTTAACTATGGCTACACCTTC. This encodes CASSPHDREVNYGYTF. V gene TRBV27 combines with J gene TRBJ1-2, with 7 bases that match TRBD1. Germline V gene lookup returns CDR1 MNHEY and CDR2 SMNVEV (reference sequence). The CDR3 totals 16 residues. V lost 5 bases, J lost 1 base, and 10 bases stayed unmatched.

The chain has TRBV2 and TRBJ2-1; D gene unclear. Germline lookup yields CDR1 SNHLY and CDR2 FYNNEI. CDR3 length equals 14 residues. The V gene lost 5 bases and the J gene lost 0 bases, with 8 bases spanning the gap. The CDR3 DNA sequence: TGTGCCAGCAGTAGTGTGAGCTCCTACAATGAGCAGTTCTTC. Encoded protein: CASSSVSSYNEQFF.

Here the CDR3 reads CASSFGTSDYNEQFF. The CDR3 DNA sequence: TGTGCCAGCAGCTTTGGGACTAGCGATTACAATGAGCAGTTCTTC. This chain links TRBV7-6 with TRBJ2-1, with 10 nucleotides matching TRBD2. V lost 3 bases to trimming and J lost 4 bases; unmatched junction nucleotides: 3. Germline assignment: CDR1 SGHVS and CDR2 FNYEAQ. The CDR3 spans 15 residues.

The chain joins TRBV5-1 to TRBJ1-1, with D maybe TRBD1 (6 bases). The length of the CDR3 is 14 residues. The V gene lost 5 bases and the J gene lost 1 base, with 12 bases spanning the gap. The germline V gene has CDR1 SGHRS and CDR2 YFSETQ. CDR3 amino acids: CASSAGVGNTEAFF. CDR3 DNA sequence: TGCGCCAGCAGTGCAGGGGTTGGGAACACTGAAGCTTTCTTT.

J is TRBJ2-1 and V is TRBV21-1; TRBD2, as called in the table, went unchecked against the DNA. TRBV21-1 has pseudogene status. This CDR3 comprises 17 residues. Here the CDR3 reads CASSNLGLAGTVNEQFF. In nucleotides, the CDR3 is TGTGCCAGCAGCAACCTAGGACTAGCGGGAACCGTCAATGAGCAGTTCTTC.

J is TRBJ2-7 and V is TRBV30, with 11 bases that match TRBD2. The germline gives CDR1 GTSNPN, CDR2 SVGIG (reference sequence). The CDR3 loop spans 12 amino acids. V lost 7 bases and J lost 3; bases outside the gene matches: 2. The CDR3 DNA is TGTGCCTCAACTAGCGGGGGCTACGAGCAGTACTTC. Translating it yields CASTSGGYEQYF.

This clone was seen a few times. The V call is TRBV28, the J call TRBJ1-1, with D tentatively TRBD1 (5 bases). The V end lost 10 bases, the J end lost 6 bases, and 27 bases lay between the germline ends. Germline V gene sequence: CDR1 MDHEN, CDR2 SYDVKM. CDR3 length equals 16 residues. The CDR3 coding sequence is TGTGCCATCAGGAGGGGTTTACTCGGGACTCTTGCTGAAGCTTTCTTT. Amino acid sequence: CAIRRGLLGTLAEAFF.

This sequence joins TRBV2 and TRBJ2-2; D is perhaps TRBD1 (5 bases). Germline CDR1 is SNHLY and CDR2 is FYNNEI. The V gene lost 5 bases and the J gene lost 1 base, with 17 bases spanning the gap. This CDR3 spans 17 amino acids. The CDR3 is CASSRTRSALNTGELFF. DNA for the CDR3: TGTGCCAGCAGTAGGACACGAAGTGCTCTGAACACCGGGGAGCTGTTTTTT.

This clone was seen more than once but under ten times. This chain connects TRBV4-3 to TRBJ1-6; 9 bases align to TRBD1. The CDR3 runs to 17 residues. The junction had 10 bases not matched to a gene; V was cut back by 3 bases and J by 7 bases. The V gene's germline CDR1 is LGHNA and CDR2 YSLEER. CDR3 nucleotides: TGCGCCAGCAGCCAGGACTTCGGACAGGGGTGGAATTCACCCCTCCACTTT. This encodes CASSQDFGQGWNSPLHF.

This clone has only one observation. J is TRBJ2-2 and V is TRBV6-6; D unresolved. The CDR3 length is 14 residues. The V gene's germline CDR1 is MNHNY and CDR2 SVGAGI (reference sequence). V lost 10 bases and J lost 3, with 15 bases in between. The CDR3 nucleotides are TGTGCCACCGAAAAAAACGCGGACACCGGGGAGCTGTTTTTT. The encoded protein is CATEKNADTGELFF.